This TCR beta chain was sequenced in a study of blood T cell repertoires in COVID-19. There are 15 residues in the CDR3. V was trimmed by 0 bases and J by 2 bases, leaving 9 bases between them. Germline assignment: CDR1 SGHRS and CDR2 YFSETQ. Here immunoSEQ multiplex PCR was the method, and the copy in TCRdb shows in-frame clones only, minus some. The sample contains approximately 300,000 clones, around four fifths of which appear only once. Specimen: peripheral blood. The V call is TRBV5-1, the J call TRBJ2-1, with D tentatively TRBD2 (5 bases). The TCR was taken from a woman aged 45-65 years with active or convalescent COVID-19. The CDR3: CASSLEAVAYNEQFF. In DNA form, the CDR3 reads TGCGCCAGCAGCTTGGAAGCGGTTGCCTACAATGAGCAGTTCTTC.